Listed below are T cell receptor beta chains from one sample, sequenced in a study of T cells after yellow fever vaccination. TCRdb analysed the 5' RACE reads with MiXCR anew, one entry per CDR3 protein. The sample contains around 400,000 distinct CDR3 sequences, around 10% of which appear only once. Sample: PBMCs, taken on the day of the first yellow fever vaccination. Receptors were obtained from a man younger than 35 who received the YFV17D yellow fever vaccine. Both conserved end residues are part of each CDR3. D genes are given only for firm matches. The size of a clone is reported for some rows only, either as once, few or many, or as a class for expanded clones.

d_call	clone_size	v_call	j_call	cdr3_length	cdr3_aa	cdr3_nt
NA	few	TRBV5-1	TRBJ2-1	14	CASSLVSWANEQFF	TGCGCCAGCAGCTTGGTCTCCTGGGCGAATGAGCAGTTCTTC
TRBD2	NA	TRBV5-1	TRBJ2-1	18	CASSLGLRGLAETNEQFF	TGCGCCAGCAGCTTGGGGCTCCGGGGACTAGCGGAGACCAATGAGCAGTTCTTC
NA	many	TRBV19	TRBJ1-2	12	CATQLPNYGYTF	TGTGCGACGCAGCTACCTAACTATGGCTACACCTTC
TRBD1	NA	TRBV5-6	TRBJ1-2	13	CASSWDRNYGYTF	TGTGCCAGCAGCTGGGACAGAAACTATGGCTACACCTTC
NA	NA	TRBV6-1	TRBJ1-2	14	CASSEQDDNYGYTF	TGTGCCAGCAGTGAACAGGATGATAACTATGGCTACACCTTC
NA	many	TRBV5-1	TRBJ1-6	15	CASRAGSSYNSPLHF	TGCGCCAGCAGAGCGGGGAGCTCCTATAATTCACCCCTCCACTTT
NA	many	TRBV7-2	TRBJ1-1	14	CASSLEGGNTEAFF	TGTGCCAGCAGCTTAGAGGGGGGAAACACTGAAGCTTTCTTT
NA	few	TRBV9	TRBJ2-7	12	CASSVDDYEQYF	TGTGCCAGCAGCGTAGACGACTACGAGCAGTACTTC
TRBD1	few	TRBV4-3	TRBJ1-1	15	CASSQDTGVRTEAFF	TGCGCCAGCAGCCAAGATACAGGGGTCAGGACTGAAGCTTTCTTT
NA	NA	TRBV12-3/TRBV12-4	TRBJ1-3	14	CASVTVPLRNTIYF	TGTGCCAGCGTCACAGTCCCATTAAGAAACACCATATATTTT